Presented here are 23 T cell receptor beta chains from one specimen sequenced in a study of radiation and T cells in renal cell carcinoma. As to time point: blood 2 weeks post-SBRT. The sample's treatment: 15 Gy SBRT to primary tumor, nephrectomy 4 weeks later. Only in-frame clones appear in the TCRdb table, and some are missing; sequencing was by immunoSEQ multiplex PCR. The sample contains 70,000 to 100,000 clones, approximately 83% of which appear only once. The source material was blood, sampled from a patient whose treatment included radiotherapy and nephrectomy. The receptor set was obtained from a woman aged 45-59 years with renal cell carcinoma.

Ten or more counts support this clone. V usage is TRBV27 and J usage is TRBJ1-2; D uncertain. The germline CDR1 and CDR2 sequences are MNHEY and SMNVEV (reference sequence). There are 13 residues in the CDR3. Trimming took off 8 bases at V and 4 bases at J, with 14 bases between the two ends. DNA of the CDR3: TGTGCCAGCGCACGGATCGGGAGCTATGGCTACACCTTC. Residues: CASARIGSYGYTF.

The rearrangement uses TRBV7-2 and TRBJ2-7; 13 bases line up with TRBD2. Germline V gene data show CDR1 as SGHTA and CDR2 as FQGNSA. J was trimmed by 7 bases and V by 5 bases; bases with no gene match: 5. CDR3 size: 14 residues. The CDR3 reads CASSQGLAGEEQYF. The CDR3 DNA is TGTGCCAGCAGCCAAGGACTAGCGGGGGAGGAGCAGTACTTC.

The gene calls are TRBV6-6 and TRBJ1-1; no clear D. Germline V gene lookup returns CDR1 MNHNY and CDR2 SVGAGI (reference sequence). Trimming stripped 6 bases from V and 2 bases from J, with 13 bases between. The CDR3 sequence is 14 residues long. The CDR3 nucleotides read TGTGCCAGCAGAATCTCAACAGCTAACACTGAAGCTTTCTTT. It yields the protein CASRISTANTEAFF.

The V call is TRBV6-1, the J call TRBJ1-3; tentatively, D is TRBD1 (5 bases). The V end was cut by 6 bases, the J end by 4 bases, with 13 bases between. Germline V gene lookup returns CDR1 MNHNS and CDR2 SASEGT. There are 14 residues in the CDR3. CDR3 bases: TGTGCCAGCAGCGCGTCGGGGGTAGGAAACACCATATATTTT. Translating it yields CASSASGVGNTIYF.

This chain connects TRBV10-3 to TRBJ2-3; D is unresolved. The V and J ends lost 3 bases and 4 bases respectively, with 5 bases between them. The CDR3 totals 12 residues. CDR1 is ENHRY, CDR2 SYGVKD, per germline. The CDR3 protein is CAISDGADTQYF. The CDR3 DNA sequence: TGTGCCATCAGTGACGGAGCAGATACGCAGTATTTT.

This chain joins TRBV5-4 and TRBJ2-1, with 9 bases identical to TRBD2. The CDR3 contains 18 residues. Per germline, CDR1 SGHNT and CDR2 YYREEE (reference sequence). The V and J ends lost 4 bases and 0 bases, in that order; junction bases with no gene match: 11. The CDR3 DNA reads TGTGCCAGCAGCCGAAACCTACTAGCGGGCCTCTCCTACAATGAGCAGTTCTTC. It is translated as CASSRNLLAGLSYNEQFF.

This rearrangement joins TRBV19 to TRBJ2-2; TRBD2 is a possible D gene (6 bases). Germline V CDR1 and CDR2: LNHDA, SQIVND (reference sequence). The germline V and J ends were trimmed by 8 bases and 7 bases, with 23 bases remaining between them. The CDR3 is made up of 16 amino acids. This CDR3 reads CASQSGREEGLGELFF. The CDR3 region has the DNA TGTGCCAGTCAATCGGGGCGGGAAGAAGGTCTCGGGGAGCTGTTTTTT.

The CDR3 nucleotides are TGTGCCAGCAGCCCAGCCAGGGCTAATTCACCCCTCCACTTT. Amino acid sequence: CASSPARANSPLHF. The V call is TRBV28, the J call TRBJ1-6; D is possibly TRBD1 (5 bases). V was shortened by 6 bases and J by 6 bases, with 12 bases between the two germline ends. There are 14 residues in the CDR3. The germline gives CDR1 MDHEN, CDR2 SYDVKM.

As to this clone: Its ends do not fully match the called genes, so a read error is possible. The chain is built from TRBV5-1 and TRBJ2-7; no clear D. The CDR3 contains 14 residues. In germline, CDR1 is SGHRS, CDR2 YFSETQ. The CDR3 DNA sequence: TGCGCCAGCATCTTGGGCCCAGCGTCGGGCGAGCAGTACTTC. It specifies CASILGPASGEQYF.

The rearrangement uses TRBV15 and TRBJ2-3; a weak D match, TRBD2 (6 bases). V lost 3 bases and J 0 bases, leaving 10 bases between the germline ends. Germline CDR1 LNHNV, CDR2 YYDKDF (reference sequence). This CDR3 is 15 amino acids long. DNA for the CDR3: TGTGCCACCAGCAGGGAGCGGGCCAGCACAGATACGCAGTATTTT. Translation gives CATSRERASTDTQYF.

The V gene is TRBV19, the J gene TRBJ1-2; TRBD1 might be the D (6 bases). CDR3 length: 14 amino acids. The germline V and J ends were trimmed by 1 base and 8 bases, with 14 bases remaining between them. Per germline, CDR1 LNHDA and CDR2 SQIVND (reference sequence). CDR3 amino acids: CASSIAHPGDGYTF. CDR3 bases: TGTGCCAGTAGTATAGCCCACCCAGGGGACGGCTACACCTTC.

The chain has TRBV19 and TRBJ1-5; TRBD1 might be the D (5 bases). Germline loops: CDR1 LNHDA, CDR2 SQIVND (reference sequence). The CDR3 sequence is 12 residues long. Trimming cost V 2 bases and J 15 bases, with 14 bases left between them. The CDR3 region is CASSILSGHSHF. Here the CDR3 DNA reads TGTGCCAGTAGTATATTATCGGGGCACTCGCATTTT.

The chain employs TRBV19 and TRBJ2-3; a possible D gene is TRBD1 (5 bases). The germline V and J ends were trimmed by 10 bases and 5 bases, with 10 bases remaining between them. This CDR3 spans 11 amino acids. Germline values: CDR1 LNHDA, CDR2 SQIVND (reference sequence). CDR3 region: CATRQGDTQYF. As DNA, the CDR3 is TGTGCCACCCGTCAGGGAGATACGCAGTATTTT.

V and J are TRBV9 and TRBJ1-3, with D perhaps TRBD1 (6 bases). Germline CDR1 reads SGDLS; CDR2 reads YYNGEE. This CDR3 spans 16 amino acids. The V end was cut by 4 bases, the J end by 3 bases, with 17 bases between. Here the CDR3 reads CASSPGTPGIGNTIYF. CDR3 nucleotide sequence: TGTGCCAGCAGCCCAGGGACACCTGGGATTGGAAACACCATATATTTT.

CDR3 nucleotides: TGTGCCTGGATGAAGGGGTCGAACACTGAAGCTTTCTTT. This sequence encodes CAWMKGSNTEAFF. This chain connects TRBV30 to TRBJ1-1; a weak D match, TRBD1 (5 bases). Germline CDR1 is GTSNPN and CDR2 is SVGIG (reference sequence). V was clipped by 4 bases and J by 1 base, with 10 bases between them. The CDR3 is 13 residues long.

The chain combines TRBV7-2 with TRBJ1-1; D not resolved. Germline values: CDR1 SGHTA, CDR2 FQGNSA. V lost 8 bases, J lost 0 bases, and 4 bases lay in between. This CDR3 comprises 11 residues. CDR3: CASRLNTEAFF. The CDR3 nucleotides are TGTGCCAGCCGCCTGAACACTGAAGCTTTCTTT. Full variable domain (missing parts from reference TRBV7-2 and TRBJ1-1): GAGVSQSPSNKVTEKGKDVELRCDPISGHTALYWYRQSLGQGLEFLIYFQGNSAPDKSGLPSDRFSAERTGGSVSTLTIQRTQQEDSAVYLCASRLNTEAFFGQGTRLTVV.

V is TRBV6-1 and J is TRBJ2-7, with D perhaps matching TRBD2 (6 bases). This CDR3 contains 15 residues. Germline-derived CDR1 and CDR2 are MNHNS and SASEGT. The germline V and J ends were trimmed by 0 bases and 4 bases, with 13 bases remaining between them. The CDR3 loop is CASSEAGLDSYEQYF. In nucleotides, the CDR3 is TGTGCCAGCAGTGAAGCGGGACTGGACTCTTACGAGCAGTACTTC.

V is TRBV10-3 and J is TRBJ2-2, with 8 positions matching TRBD2. With V trimmed by 7 bases and J by 6 bases, 7 bases remained unmatched. CDR3 length equals 14 residues. Per germline, CDR1 ENHRY and CDR2 SYGVKD. As DNA, the CDR3 is TGTGCCATCACCGAGGCGGGGGGCCCCGGGGAGCTGTTTTTT. Protein sequence: CAITEAGGPGELFF.

The gene calls are TRBV6-5 and TRBJ2-5; D is possibly TRBD1 or TRBD2 (5 bases each). The CDR3 has 13 amino acids. V lost 7 bases to trimming and J lost 5 bases, with 14 bases between them. Per germline, CDR1 MNHEY and CDR2 SVGAGI. The CDR3 sequence is CASTKPGRETQYF. The CDR3 DNA sequence: TGTGCCAGCACCAAACCGGGACGGGAGACCCAGTACTTC.

The chain couples TRBV9 to TRBJ2-3; the match to TRBD1 covers 7 bases. V was clipped by 2 bases and J by 2 bases; unmatched bases: 8. There are 16 residues in the CDR3. Germline loops: CDR1 SGDLS, CDR2 YYNGEE. DNA for the CDR3: TGTGCCAGCAGCGTGAGAGGGGACAGCGCCACAGATACGCAGTATTTT. This gives the protein CASSVRGDSATDTQYF. The complete variable domain, with remaining parts taken from reference TRBV9 and TRBJ2-3, reads DSGVTQTPKHLITATGQRVTLRCSPRSGDLSVYWYQQSLDQGLQFLIQYYNGEERAKGNILERFSAQQFPDLHSELNLSSLELGDSALYFCASSVRGDSATDTQYFGPGTRLTVL.

The CDR3 DNA reads TGTGCCAGCAGCGTAATCCCGAACACTGAAGCTTTCTTT. Encoded protein: CASSVIPNTEAFF. The J gene is TRBJ1-1, the V gene TRBV9; D is unresolved. The V gene's germline CDR1 is SGDLS and CDR2 YYNGEE. The CDR3 totals 13 residues. Trimming took off 1 base at V and 1 base at J, with 5 bases between the two ends.

This chain links TRBV15 with TRBJ1-1; unclear D gene. Per germline, CDR1 LNHNV and CDR2 YYDKDF (reference sequence). Trimming removed 1 base at V and 0 bases at J, with 6 bases between. This CDR3 comprises 14 residues. DNA of the CDR3: TGTGCCACCAGCAGAGGGCAGGTGAACACTGAAGCTTTCTTT. Protein product: CATSRGQVNTEAFF.

V usage is TRBV5-4 and J usage is TRBJ2-2; D uncertain. Germline lookup yields CDR1 SGHNT and CDR2 YYREEE (reference sequence). Trimming left V 4 bases short and J 4 bases short, with 5 bases between. CDR3 length equals 12 residues. The CDR3 bases are TGTGCCAGCAGCATGCTCACCGGGGAGCTGTTTTTT. Translated, it gives CASSMLTGELFF.